A selection of T cell receptor beta chains follows, all from one sample in a study of T cells in Graves' hyperthyroidism and ophthalmopathy. One entry per CDR3 protein, called by TCRdb with MiXCR from the multiplex PCR reads. The sample carries around 500,000 distinct CDR3 sequences, 20% to 25% recorded once. Material: blood. The source of these receptors is a woman in her 70s with Graves' ophthalmopathy. Each CDR3 is given with its conserved first and last residue. The D gene is left open where the match is weak. Clone size is shown for a subset of rows, as once, few, many or a class of expanded clone.

V,size,D,J,DNA,CDR3
TRBV12-3/TRBV12-4,few,.,TRBJ2-1,TGTGCCAGCACCCCCCGTTTTAGCGTTGGCTACAATGAGCAGTTCTTC,CASTPRFSVGYNEQFF
TRBV11-2,many,.,TRBJ2-5,TGTGCCAGCAGCCGAGATGGGCCCCAGAGAGAGACCCAGTACTTC,CASSRDGPQRETQYF
TRBV10-3,.,.,TRBJ1-2,TGTGCCATCAGTCGGACAGATACTAACTATGGCTACACCTTC,CAISRTDTNYGYTF
TRBV5-1,few,.,TRBJ1-1,TGCGCCAGCAGCTTGAGGGGGGGCGCGGGCACTGAAGCTTTCTTT,CASSLRGGAGTEAFF
TRBV7-2,many,.,TRBJ2-1,TGTGCCACCTCCCGGGACTCCTACAATGAGCAGTTCTTC,CATSRDSYNEQFF
TRBV7-2,many,TRBD2,TRBJ2-7,TGTGCCAGCAGCTTCCCCGGGACTAGCGAAAGTGAGCAGTACTTC,CASSFPGTSESEQYF
TRBV14,.,.,TRBJ1-1,TGTGCCAGCAGCCAAGTCTTTGCAGGGTGGCTCACTGAAGCTTTCTTT,CASSQVFAGWLTEAFF
TRBV12-3/TRBV12-4,many,.,TRBJ2-3,TGTGCCACCAAAGAGAGCTCGGGCACAGATACGCAGTATTTT,CATKESSGTDTQYF
TRBV7-9,few,.,TRBJ1-1,TGTGCCAGCAGCTTATTGTTTACCCAGGTTGCTTTCTTT,CASSLLFTQVAFF
TRBV12-3/TRBV12-4,many,TRBD1,TRBJ1-5,TGTGCCAGCAGTTTAAGACCCTTACAGGGGGCGCAGCAGCCCCAGCATTTT,CASSLRPLQGAQQPQHF
TRBV20-1,few,.,TRBJ2-2,TGCAGTGCTAGCACCGAACGGGGCGGGTGGACCGGGGAGCTGTTTTTT,CSASTERGGWTGELFF
TRBV6-1,few,TRBD2,TRBJ2-7,TGTGCCAGCAGACTAGCGGGAGGGAGTAACTACGAGCAGTACTTC,CASRLAGGSNYEQYF
TRBV30,.,.,TRBJ1-3,TGTGCCTGGATCGCTGGAAACACCATATATTTT,CAWIAGNTIYF
TRBV6-5,few,.,TRBJ2-7,TGTGCCAGCAGTTACTCGGCCCCTTGGACAGCGCTCTCCTACGAGCAGTACTTC,CASSYSAPWTALSYEQYF
TRBV7-2,many,TRBD2,TRBJ2-2,TGTGCCAGCAGCTACAAGCGGGAAAACGGGGAGCTGTTTTTT,CASSYKRENGELFF
TRBV20-1,few,.,TRBJ1-3,TGCAGTGCTACCTCTGGAAACACCATATATTTT,CSATSGNTIYF
TRBV11-3,few,.,TRBJ2-3,TGTGCCAGCAGCTTAGGGGCAGAAACAGATACGCAGTATTTT,CASSLGAETDTQYF
TRBV28,many,.,TRBJ1-2,TGTGCCAGCAGTATCGCAGGGACTTATGGCTACACCTTC,CASSIAGTYGYTF
TRBV12-3/TRBV12-4,.,.,TRBJ2-7,TGTGCCAGCGGGGGGGGCCGTTCCTACGAGCAGTACTTC,CASGGGRSYEQYF
TRBV27,.,TRBD1,TRBJ2-1,TGTGCCAGCAGTTTATTCGGGACAGGGAATGGCGGTGAGCAGTTCTTC,CASSLFGTGNGGEQFF
TRBV9,.,.,TRBJ1-2,TGTGCCAGCAGCGTAGGGACAGAGACGGGTGGCTACACCTTC,CASSVGTETGGYTF
TRBV28,.,.,TRBJ1-5,TGTGCCAGCAAGGGACCTAATCAGCCCCAGCATTTT,CASKGPNQPQHF
TRBV20-1,.,TRBD2,TRBJ2-2,TGCAGTGCTCCTACTAGCGGGAGAGACACCGGGGAGCTGTTTTTT,CSAPTSGRDTGELFF
TRBV6-1,.,TRBD2,TRBJ2-7,TGTACCAGCAGCCGACTAGCGGGACTTTACGAGCAGTACTTC,CTSSRLAGLYEQYF
TRBV27,many,.,TRBJ2-3,TGTGCCAGCAGTTATCGGGGTCCGCTGGGGACAGATACGCAGTATTTT,CASSYRGPLGTDTQYF
TRBV6-1,few,.,TRBJ1-3,TGTGCCAGCAGCCAATCGGTTCAGGGAAACACCATATATTTT,CASSQSVQGNTIYF
TRBV5-6,few,.,TRBJ2-1,TGTGCCAGCAGCTTGTACCGGTCTCCCGCCTACAATGAGCAGTTCTTC,CASSLYRSPAYNEQFF
TRBV2,.,.,TRBJ2-5,TGTGCCAGCCGGGGGAAGACCCAGTACTTC,CASRGKTQYF
TRBV27,once,.,TRBJ1-2,TGTGCCAGCAGCCAAGATCCTGGGACCCAGAAGGGCTACACCTTC,CASSQDPGTQKGYTF
TRBV5-1,many,.,TRBJ2-3,TGCGCCAGCAGCTTGAGTCAGCTCACAGATACGCAGTATTTT,CASSLSQLTDTQYF
TRBV3-1,.,.,TRBJ2-7,TGTGCCAGCAGCCATTCTGTCAGGGTCGAGCAGTACTTC,CASSHSVRVEQYF
TRBV3-1,.,.,TRBJ2-5,TGTGCCAGCAGCGCAGGACAGAGCCAGACCCAGTACTTC,CASSAGQSQTQYF
TRBV6-1,few,.,TRBJ2-1,TGTGCCAGTTTCCCAAGGGGTGAATCCTACAATGAGCAGTTCTTC,CASFPRGESYNEQFF
TRBV20-1,.,TRBD1,TRBJ1-1,TGCAGTGCTCGTCCGGGACAGGGCTCTGAAGCTTTCTTT,CSARPGQGSEAFF
TRBV3-1,.,.,TRBJ2-1,TGTGCCAGCAGCCAAGTTTTCGGAAGCTCCTACAATGAGCAGTTCTTC,CASSQVFGSSYNEQFF
TRBV5-4,.,TRBD1,TRBJ2-1,TGTGCCAGCAGGCCCCTGGGACAGGGATCCTACAATGAGCAGTTCTTC,CASRPLGQGSYNEQFF
TRBV7-2,many,.,TRBJ2-1,TGTGCCAGCAGCTTAACTTGGAACAATGAGCAGTTCTTC,CASSLTWNNEQFF
TRBV12-3/TRBV12-4,many,TRBD1,TRBJ1-6,TGTGCCAGCAGTTTTGGACAGGGGGGATATTCACCCCTCCACTTT,CASSFGQGGYSPLHF
TRBV18,.,TRBD1,TRBJ2-7,TGTGCCAGCTCGGTCCGGGACAGGTCCTACGAGCAGTACTTC,CASSVRDRSYEQYF
TRBV12-3/TRBV12-4,.,.,TRBJ1-4,TGTGCCAGCAGTTCCGGGGGGGGAGCTGCAACTAATGAAAAACTGTTTTTT,CASSSGGGAATNEKLFF
TRBV13,.,.,TRBJ2-2,TGTGCCAGCAGCCCCTGGAGCTTCTCGAACACCGGGGAGCTGTTTTTT,CASSPWSFSNTGELFF
TRBV30,.,TRBD1,TRBJ2-1,TGTGCCTGGAGGCACCCCCTCCGGGACAGTTACAATGAGCAGTTCTTC,CAWRHPLRDSYNEQFF
TRBV6-1,.,TRBD1,TRBJ2-5,TGTGCCAGCAGGGGACAGGTGGAGACCCAGTACTTC,CASRGQVETQYF
TRBV20-1,.,TRBD2,TRBJ2-1,TGCAGTGCTCCCCGCGGGGGGCTCTACAATGAGCAGTTCTTC,CSAPRGGLYNEQFF
TRBV18,.,.,TRBJ2-7,TGTGCCAGCTCACCGAGGCAGGCCACCTACGAGCAGTACTTC,CASSPRQATYEQYF
TRBV7-2,few,.,TRBJ1-5,TGTGCCAGCACCCAAGCGGGGTCCGGAGCTTTGACCCAGCATTTT,CASTQAGSGALTQHF
TRBV19,.,TRBD2,TRBJ2-3,TGTGCCAGTAGTTCAACGCCCGGAGGACTAGCGGGAGACACAGATACGCAGTATTTT,CASSSTPGGLAGDTDTQYF